Shown below are 11 T cell receptor beta chains from a single sample sequenced in a study of T cell repertoires and leukemia-associated antigens. Their recognized antigens are unknown. TCRdb analysed the 5' RACE reads with MiXCR anew, one entry per CDR3 protein. This sample has about 11,000 distinct CDR3 sequences; less than 45% occur once, and the top ten carry about 30%. Material for sequencing was CD3+ T cells sorted from blood and cultured. These receptors all stem from a female donor in good health.

This chain joins TRBV12-3 or TRBV12-4 and TRBJ2-2; TRBD2 matches 9 bases. The CDR3 is 16 residues long. J gave up 1 base and V 3 bases, and 3 bases lay outside the gene matches. CDR3: CASSLASGKNTGELFF. CDR3 sequence (DNA): TGTGCCAGCAGTTTGGCTAGCGGGAAGAACACCGGGGAGCTGTTTTTT.

Comment on this clonotype: At one of its ends the junction is not consistent with the germline gene, which may arise from a read error. V usage is TRBV4-1 and J usage is TRBJ2-1; weak D call: TRBD2 (6 bases). The CDR3 is made up of 16 amino acids. The germline V gene has CDR1 MGHRA and CDR2 YSYEKL. The CDR3 spells CVSSQVPRDLYNEQFF. In DNA, the CDR3 is TGCGTCAGCAGCCAAGTCCCGAGGGACTTATACAATGAGCAGTTCTTC.

The gene calls are TRBV11-1 and TRBJ2-1, with D possibly being TRBD2 (5 bases). The CDR3 spans 16 residues. Germline V gives CDR1 SGHAT, CDR2 FQDESV (reference sequence). CDR3 amino acids: CPGSLGVRVGSYEQFF. The CDR3 nucleotides are TGTCCGGGCAGCTTAGGCGTTCGCGTAGGGAGCTATGAGCAGTTCTTC. Full variable domain (outside the CDR3, taken from reference TRBV11-1 and TRBJ2-1): EAEVAQSPRYKITEKSQAVAFWCDPISGHATLYWYRQILGQGPELLVQFQDESVVDDSQLPKDRFSAERLKGVDSTLKIQPAELGDSAMYLCPGSLGVRVGSYEQFFGPGTRLTVL.

The chain joins TRBV7-8 to TRBJ2-7; D is uncertain. With 2 bases removed from V and 0 bases from J, the gap between germline ends came to 8 bases. The CDR3 length is 14 residues. Germline CDR1 is SGHVS and CDR2 is FQNEAQ. The DNA of the CDR3 is TGTGCCAGCAGCTTAAGAACACGCTCCTACGAGCAGTACTTC. This sequence encodes CASSLRTRSYEQYF.

A single count supports this clonotype. The J gene is TRBJ2-3, the V gene TRBV5-1; TRBD2 agrees at 12 bases. Germline V gene sequence: CDR1 SGHRS, CDR2 YFSETQ. The CDR3 runs to 15 residues. V dropped 5 bases and J dropped 5; count of bases not matched to a gene: 6. This chain's CDR3 is CASRGLAGPLDTQYF. As DNA, the CDR3 is TGCGCCAGCAGAGGACTAGCGGGACCCTTAGATACGCAGTATTTT.

The sample holds a few counts of this clonotype. This CDR3 is CASSERPGYPRVAEAFF. DNA for the CDR3: TGTGCCAGCAGCGAACGACCCGGGTACCCACGAGTGGCTGAAGCTTTCTTT. V usage is TRBV7-8 and J usage is TRBJ1-1; D is unresolved. The V gene lost 5 bases and the J gene lost 6 bases, with 25 bases spanning the gap. In germline, CDR1 is SGHVS, CDR2 FQNEAQ. The CDR3 is made up of 17 amino acids.

This clonotype was seen only a few times. V and J are TRBV7-9 and TRBJ2-7, with 7 bases aligning to TRBD2. V lost 5 bases to trimming and J lost 3 bases; unmatched junction nucleotides: 4. The CDR3 spans 13 residues. CDR1 and CDR2 (germline): SEHNR, FQNEAQ (reference sequence). The CDR3 nucleotides are TGTGCCAGCAGCCCGGGACTATACTACGAGCAGTACTTC. Amino acid sequence: CASSPGLYYEQYF.

This clonotype showed up many times. The chain combines TRBV9 with TRBJ2-4; 13 bases agree with TRBD2. After removal of 4 bases from V and 5 bases from J, the junction contained 12 bases not matched to a gene. There are 18 residues in the CDR3. The germline V gene has CDR1 SGDLS and CDR2 YYNGEE. The CDR3, as DNA: TGTGCCAGCAGCATGGGACTAGCGGGACCGCCAGGGCAAAACATTCAGTACTTC. Residues: CASSMGLAGPPGQNIQYF.

This clonotype was detected ten times or more. The chain recombines TRBV30 with TRBJ1-4; 11 bases line up with TRBD1. The J segment lost 7 bases and the V segment lost 0 bases, leaving 7 bases of the junction unmatched. Germline loops: CDR1 GTSNPN, CDR2 SVGIG (reference sequence). The CDR3 extends over 16 amino acids. In DNA form, the CDR3 reads TGTGCCTGGAGTGTCCCAGGACAGGGGGCAAGTGAAAAACTGTTTTTT. This gives the protein CAWSVPGQGASEKLFF.

Notes on this clonotype: One base away lies a much larger clone, so this may be a sequencing read error. The chain joins TRBV5-4 to TRBJ2-2; no firm D call. The germline V and J ends were trimmed by 3 bases and 7 bases, with 10 bases remaining between them. Germline values: CDR1 SGHNT, CDR2 YYREEE (reference sequence). CDR3 length: 13 amino acids. In DNA, the CDR3 is TGTGCCAGCAGCTCGCAAAGCAGCGGGGAGCTGTTTTTT. It codes for CASSSQSSGELFF.

The CDR3 region is CGVANSGRFETQYF. The CDR3 nucleotides read TGCGGTGTCGCGAATAGCGGGAGGTTTGAGACCCAGTACTTC. This chain links TRBV20-1 with TRBJ2-5, with 10 bases aligning to TRBD2. Germline-derived CDR1 and CDR2 are DFQATT and SNEGSKA (reference sequence). The CDR3 spans 14 residues.